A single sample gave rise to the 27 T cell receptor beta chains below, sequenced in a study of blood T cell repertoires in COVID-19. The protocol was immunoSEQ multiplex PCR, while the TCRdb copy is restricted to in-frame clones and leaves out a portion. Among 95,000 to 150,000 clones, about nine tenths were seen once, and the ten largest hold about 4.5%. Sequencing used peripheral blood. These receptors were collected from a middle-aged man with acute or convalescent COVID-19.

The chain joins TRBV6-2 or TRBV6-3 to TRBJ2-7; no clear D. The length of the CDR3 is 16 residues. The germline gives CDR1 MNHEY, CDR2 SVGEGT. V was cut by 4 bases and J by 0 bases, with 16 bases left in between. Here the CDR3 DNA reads TGTGCCAGCAGTTTCGACCCTGGGCGCCCCTCCTACGAGCAGTACTTC. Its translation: CASSFDPGRPSYEQYF.

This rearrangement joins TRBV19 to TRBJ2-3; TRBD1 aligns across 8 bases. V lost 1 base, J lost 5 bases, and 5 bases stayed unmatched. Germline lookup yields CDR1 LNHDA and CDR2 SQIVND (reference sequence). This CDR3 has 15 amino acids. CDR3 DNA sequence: TGTGCCAGTAGTATAGCTGGACAGGGTGGAGATACGCAGTATTTT. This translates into CASSIAGQGGDTQYF.

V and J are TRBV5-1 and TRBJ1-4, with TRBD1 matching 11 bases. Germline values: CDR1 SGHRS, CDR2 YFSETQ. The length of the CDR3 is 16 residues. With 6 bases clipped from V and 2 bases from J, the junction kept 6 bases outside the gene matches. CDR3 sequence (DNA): TGCGCCAGCACCCGGACAGGGGGCTCTACTAATGAAAAACTGTTTTTT. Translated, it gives CASTRTGGSTNEKLFF.

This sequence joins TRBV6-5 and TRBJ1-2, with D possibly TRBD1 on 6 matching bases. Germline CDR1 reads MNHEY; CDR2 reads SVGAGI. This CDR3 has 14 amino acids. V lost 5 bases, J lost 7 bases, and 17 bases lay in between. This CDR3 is CASSPRQAQSGYTF. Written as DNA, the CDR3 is TGTGCCAGCAGTCCCCGACAGGCACAATCTGGCTACACCTTC.

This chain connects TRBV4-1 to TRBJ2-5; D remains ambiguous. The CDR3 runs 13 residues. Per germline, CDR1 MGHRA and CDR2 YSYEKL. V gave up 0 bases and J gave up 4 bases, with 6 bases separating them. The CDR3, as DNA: TGCGCCAGCAGCCAAGAAGGCGGAGAGACCCAGTACTTC. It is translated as CASSQEGGETQYF.

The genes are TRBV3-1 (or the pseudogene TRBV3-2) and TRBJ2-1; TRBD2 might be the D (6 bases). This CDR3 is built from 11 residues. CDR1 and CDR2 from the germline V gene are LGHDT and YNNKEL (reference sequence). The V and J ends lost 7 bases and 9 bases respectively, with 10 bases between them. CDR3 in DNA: TGTGCCAGCAAAACGGGGGTTGAGCAGTTCTTC. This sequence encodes CASKTGVEQFF.

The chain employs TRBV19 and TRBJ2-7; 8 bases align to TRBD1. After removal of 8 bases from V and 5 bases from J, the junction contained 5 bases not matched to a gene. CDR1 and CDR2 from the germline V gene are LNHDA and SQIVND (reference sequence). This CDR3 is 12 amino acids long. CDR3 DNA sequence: TGTGCCAGTCGAGACAGGGGAAACGAGCAGTACTTC. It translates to CASRDRGNEQYF.

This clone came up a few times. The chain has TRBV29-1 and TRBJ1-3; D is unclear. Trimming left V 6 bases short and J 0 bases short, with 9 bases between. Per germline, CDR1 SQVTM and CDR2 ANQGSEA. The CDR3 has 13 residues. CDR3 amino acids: CSVQSGSGNTIYF. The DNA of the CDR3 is TGCAGCGTCCAATCAGGCTCTGGAAACACCATATATTTT.

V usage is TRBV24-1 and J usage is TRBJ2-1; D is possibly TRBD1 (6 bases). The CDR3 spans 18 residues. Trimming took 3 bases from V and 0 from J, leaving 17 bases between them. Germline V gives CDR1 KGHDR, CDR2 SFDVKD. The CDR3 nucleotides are TGTGCCACCAGTGATCCTTGGACAGATAAAACCTCCTACAATGAGCAGTTCTTC. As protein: CATSDPWTDKTSYNEQFF.

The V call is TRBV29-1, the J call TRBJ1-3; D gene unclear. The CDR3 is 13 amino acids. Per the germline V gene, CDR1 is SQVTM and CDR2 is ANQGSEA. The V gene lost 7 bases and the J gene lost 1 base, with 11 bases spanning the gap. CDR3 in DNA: TGCAGCGCCCAATCCGGGTCTGGAAACACCATATATTTT. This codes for CSAQSGSGNTIYF.

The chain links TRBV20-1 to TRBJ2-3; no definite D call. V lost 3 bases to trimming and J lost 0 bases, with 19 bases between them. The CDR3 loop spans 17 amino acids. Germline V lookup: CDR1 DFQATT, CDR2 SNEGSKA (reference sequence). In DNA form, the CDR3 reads TGCAGTGCTAGTGATCGTCGCGGCACTTCTAGCACAGATACGCAGTATTTT. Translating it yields CSASDRRGTSSTDTQYF.

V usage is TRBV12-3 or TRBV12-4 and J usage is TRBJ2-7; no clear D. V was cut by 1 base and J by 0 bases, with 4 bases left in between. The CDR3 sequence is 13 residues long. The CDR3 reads CASSLGASYEQYF. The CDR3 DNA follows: TGTGCCAGCAGTTTAGGGGCCTCCTACGAGCAGTACTTC.

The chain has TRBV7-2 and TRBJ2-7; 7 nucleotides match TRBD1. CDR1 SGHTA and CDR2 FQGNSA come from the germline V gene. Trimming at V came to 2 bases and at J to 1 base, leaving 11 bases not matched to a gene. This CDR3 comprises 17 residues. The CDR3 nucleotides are TGTGCCAGCAGCTTAAATCCCGGGACAGCGCTATCCTACGAGCAGTACTTC. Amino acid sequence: CASSLNPGTALSYEQYF.

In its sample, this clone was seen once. The DNA for the CDR3 is TGTGCCAGCAGGCGAGTGTGGCCGGGGCAGCCCCAGCATTTT. It translates to CASRRVWPGQPQHF. V is TRBV7-9 and J is TRBJ1-5; D call uncertain. The CDR3 covers 14 residues. In germline, CDR1 is SEHNR, CDR2 FQNEAQ (reference sequence). V was trimmed by 6 bases and J by 7 bases, leaving 16 bases between them.

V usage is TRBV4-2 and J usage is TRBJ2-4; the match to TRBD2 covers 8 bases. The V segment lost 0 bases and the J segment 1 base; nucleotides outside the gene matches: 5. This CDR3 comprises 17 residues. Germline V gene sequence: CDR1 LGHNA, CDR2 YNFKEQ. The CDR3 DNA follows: TGTGCCAGCAGCCAAGATTTCGGCGGGGGGGCCAAAAACATTCAGTACTTC. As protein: CASSQDFGGGAKNIQYF.

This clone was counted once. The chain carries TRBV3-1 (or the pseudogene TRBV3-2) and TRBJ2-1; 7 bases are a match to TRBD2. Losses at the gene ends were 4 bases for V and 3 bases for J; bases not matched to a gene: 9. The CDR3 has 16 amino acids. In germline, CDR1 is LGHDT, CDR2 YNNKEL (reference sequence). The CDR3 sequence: CASSRTSSGGYNEQFF. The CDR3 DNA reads TGTGCCAGCAGCCGAACCTCTAGCGGAGGCTACAATGAGCAGTTCTTC.

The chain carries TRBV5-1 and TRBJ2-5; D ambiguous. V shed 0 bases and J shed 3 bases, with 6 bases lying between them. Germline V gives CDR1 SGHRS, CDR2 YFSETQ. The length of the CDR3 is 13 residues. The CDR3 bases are TGCGCCAGCAGCTTGGGCTATGAAGAGACCCAGTACTTC. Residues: CASSLGYEETQYF. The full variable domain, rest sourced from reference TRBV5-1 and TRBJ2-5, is KAGVTQTPRYLIKTRGQQVTLSCSPISGHRSVSWYQQTPGQGLQFLFEYFSETQRNKGNFPGRFSGRQFSNSRSEMNVSTLELGDSALYLCASSLGYEETQYFGPGTRLLVL.

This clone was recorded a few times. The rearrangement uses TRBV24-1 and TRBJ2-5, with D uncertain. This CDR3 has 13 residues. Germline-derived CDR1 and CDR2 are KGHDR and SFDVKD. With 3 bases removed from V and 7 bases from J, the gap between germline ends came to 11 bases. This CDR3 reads CATSDPLGGTQYF. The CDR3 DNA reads TGTGCCACCAGTGATCCCCTAGGCGGGACCCAGTACTTC.

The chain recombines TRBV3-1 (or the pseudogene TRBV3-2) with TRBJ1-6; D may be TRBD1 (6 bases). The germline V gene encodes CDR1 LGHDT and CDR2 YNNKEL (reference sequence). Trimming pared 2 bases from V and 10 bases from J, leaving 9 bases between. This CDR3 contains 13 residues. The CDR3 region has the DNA TGTGCCAGCAGCCAACTAGGGGGATCACCCCTCCACTTT. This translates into CASSQLGGSPLHF.

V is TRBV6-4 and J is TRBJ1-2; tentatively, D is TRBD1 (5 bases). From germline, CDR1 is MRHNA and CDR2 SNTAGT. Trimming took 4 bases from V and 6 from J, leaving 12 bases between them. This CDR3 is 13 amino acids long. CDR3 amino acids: CASSVETEDGYTF. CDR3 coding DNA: TGTGCCAGCAGTGTAGAGACAGAGGATGGCTACACCTTC.

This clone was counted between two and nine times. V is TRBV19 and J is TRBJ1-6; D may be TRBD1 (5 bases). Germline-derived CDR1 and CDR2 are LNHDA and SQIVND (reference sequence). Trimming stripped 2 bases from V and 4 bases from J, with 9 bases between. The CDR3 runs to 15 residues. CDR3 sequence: CASSIPGQYNSPLHF. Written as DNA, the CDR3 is TGTGCCAGTAGTATACCCGGACAATATAATTCACCCCTCCACTTT. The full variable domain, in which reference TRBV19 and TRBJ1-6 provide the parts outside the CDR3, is DGGITQSPKYLFRKEGQNVTLSCEQNLNHDAMYWYRQDPGQGLRLIYYSQIVNDFQKGDIAEGYSVSREKKESFPLTVTSAQKNPTAFYLCASSIPGQYNSPLHFGNGTRLTVT.

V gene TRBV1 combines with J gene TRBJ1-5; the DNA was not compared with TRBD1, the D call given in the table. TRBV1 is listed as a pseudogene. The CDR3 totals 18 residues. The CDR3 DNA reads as TGCACCAGCAGCCAAGATAGAACAGGTCCCTATAGCAATCAGCCCCAGCATTTT. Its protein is CTSSQDRTGPYSNQPQHF.

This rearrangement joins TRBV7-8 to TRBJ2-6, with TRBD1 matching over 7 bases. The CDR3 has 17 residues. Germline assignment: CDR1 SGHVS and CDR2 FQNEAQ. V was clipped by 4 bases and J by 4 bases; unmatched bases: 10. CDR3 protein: CASSSLTGTAGANVLTF. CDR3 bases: TGTGCCAGCAGCTCACTTACCGGGACAGCCGGGGCCAACGTCCTGACTTTC.

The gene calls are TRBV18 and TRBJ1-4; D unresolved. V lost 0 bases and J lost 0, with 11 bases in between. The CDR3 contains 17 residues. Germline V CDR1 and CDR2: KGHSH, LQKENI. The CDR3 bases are TGTGCCAGCTCACCACCGGTCGGGAGAGCAACTAATGAAAAACTGTTTTTT. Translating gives CASSPPVGRATNEKLFF.

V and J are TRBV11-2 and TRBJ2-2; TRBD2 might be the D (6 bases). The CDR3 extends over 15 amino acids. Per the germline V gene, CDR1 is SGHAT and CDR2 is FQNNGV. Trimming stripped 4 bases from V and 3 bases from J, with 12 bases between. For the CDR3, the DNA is TGTGCCAGCAGCTCTAGAGGCGGGGACACCGGGGAGCTGTTTTTT. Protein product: CASSSRGGDTGELFF.

For the CDR3, the DNA is TGTGCCACCGCCCTAGAACGATCGGGGGGATCTGGAAACACCATATATTTT. Translation gives CATALERSGGSGNTIYF. The gene calls are TRBV15 and TRBJ1-3; perhaps TRBD1 as D (5 bases). This CDR3 region has 17 residues. Trimming shortened V by 8 bases and J by 1 base, and 21 bases separated the two germline ends. CDR1 and CDR2 from the germline V gene are LNHNV and YYDKDF (reference sequence).

CDR3 in amino acids: CASSLGPGAQETQYF. The CDR3 bases are TGTGCCAGCAGCTTAGGGCCGGGAGCCCAAGAGACCCAGTACTTC. The genes are TRBV7-3 and TRBJ2-5; the D gene is possibly TRBD2 (6 bases). V was pared by 2 bases and J by 1 base, with 11 bases between. CDR3 length: 15 residues. Germline lookup yields CDR1 SGHTA and CDR2 FQGTGA. The whole variable domain, remainder taken from reference TRBV7-3 and TRBJ2-5, is GAGVSQTPSNKVTEKGKYVELRCDPISGHTALYWYRQSLGQGPEFLIYFQGTGAADDSGLPNDRFFAVRPEGSVSTLKIQRTERGDSAVYLCASSLGPGAQETQYFGPGTRLLVL.